This T cell receptor beta chain was captured by sequencing in a study of T cells in localized non-small cell lung cancer. Study-wide findings and caveats: A median approximately 57 of the top 100 tumor clones appeared in adjacent lung. Compared with tumor, uninvolved adjacent lung displayed greater T cell clonality, ranking highest overall.

Samples of adjacent lung lacking atypia were obtained no closer than 2 cm to the tumor margin. As regards this clone: What it binds is not known.

The V gene end was trimmed by 3 bases and the J gene end by 6 bases; junction bases not matched to a gene: 5. Germline-derived CDR1 and CDR2 are LNHDA and SQIVND (reference sequence). The length of the CDR3 is 16 residues. Generated by immunoSEQ multiplex PCR, the TCRdb table keeps only in-frame clones and is missing some. The sample contains 2,000 to 3,000 clones, less than 30% of which appear only once. Sequencing used normal lung tissue next to the tumor, obtained before any cancer treatment. The chain couples TRBV19 to TRBJ2-3; 14 positions match TRBD2. This clonotype originated in a man between 40 and 70 years old with stage II squamous cell lung carcinoma. CDR3 DNA sequence: TGTGCCAGTAGTATTCGACTAGCGGGAGGGCGTGATACGCAGTATTTT. Translation gives CASSIRLAGGRDTQYF.